Below are 18 T cell receptor beta chains sequenced from a single sample in a study of neoadjuvant anti-PD-1 for oral cavity cancer. Time point of the sample: after neoadjuvant nivolumab, at surgical resection. TCRdb keeps only in-frame clones here, not all; method: immunoSEQ multiplex PCR. The table includes 23,000 or so clones, approximately 27% detected once. Sequences were derived from tumor tissue, sampled after nivolumab (anti-PD-1) treatment. The receptors were gathered from a person aged 40-85 years with oral cavity squamous cell carcinoma.

A few counts support this clone. The chain joins TRBV11-1 to TRBJ2-7, with TRBD2 matching 7 bases. Per germline, CDR1 SGHAT and CDR2 FQDESV (reference sequence). V trimming: 6 bases; J trimming: 2 bases; junction bases outside the gene matches: 16. The CDR3 spans 17 residues. CDR3 sequence: CASSFDSVAGYTYEQYF. Here the CDR3 DNA reads TGTGCCAGCAGTTTCGACAGCGTAGCGGGTTATACCTACGAGCAGTACTTC.

This clone was observed a few times. This chain joins TRBV30 and TRBJ2-5; no clear D. Germline V gene lookup returns CDR1 GTSNPN and CDR2 SVGIG (reference sequence). This CDR3 contains 12 residues. Trimming removed 2 bases at V and 5 bases at J, with 9 bases between. Here the CDR3 reads CAWSPLAETQYF. The CDR3 bases are TGTGCCTGGAGTCCCCTTGCGGAGACCCAGTACTTC.

This clone turned up a few times. The rearrangement links TRBV2 to TRBJ2-5; no clear D. The V end lost 7 bases, the J end lost 5 bases, and 8 bases lay between the germline ends. The CDR3 is 11 residues long. CDR1 and CDR2 (germline): SNHLY, FYNNEI. The CDR3: CASTLQETQYF. The CDR3 DNA is TGTGCCAGCACCCTCCAGGAGACCCAGTACTTC.

This chain connects TRBV5-1 to TRBJ2-3; a possible D gene is TRBD2 (5 bases). The CDR3 runs to 15 residues. Germline CDR1 reads SGHRS; CDR2 reads YFSETQ. Trimming pared 4 bases from V and 0 bases from J, leaving 12 bases between. The CDR3 spells CASSPGLRSTDTQYF. The CDR3 bases are TGCGCCAGCAGCCCCGGACTGCGTAGCACAGATACGCAGTATTTT.

In the case of this clone: At one end the junction does not follow the germline gene, possibly because of a read error. This sequence joins TRBV30 and TRBJ2-5, with no clear D. The germline V gene encodes CDR1 GTSNPN and CDR2 SVGIG (reference sequence). CDR3 length: 13 residues. CDR3 bases: TGTGCCTGGAGCGACACCCACCACGAGACCCAGTACTTC. Its translation: CAWSDTHHETQYF.

This clone has a handful of counts. The chain uses TRBV18 and TRBJ1-2, with D unclear. Germline V CDR1 and CDR2: KGHSH, LQKENI. V was trimmed by 2 bases and J by 0 bases, leaving 10 bases between them. CDR3 size: 15 residues. The CDR3 region is CASSPEGRPNYGYTF. Written as DNA, the CDR3 is TGTGCCAGCTCACCAGAAGGACGGCCTAACTATGGCTACACCTTC.

This chain joins TRBV4-2 and TRBJ1-2; D remains ambiguous. The germline gives CDR1 LGHNA, CDR2 YNFKEQ. The CDR3 runs 15 residues. Trimming cost V 0 bases and J 7 bases, with 15 bases left between them. Here the CDR3 DNA reads TGTGCCAGCAGCCAAGATCATGGAGAAAGTTTTGGCTACACCTTC. Amino acids: CASSQDHGESFGYTF.

The CDR3 DNA reads TGTGCCAGCAGTGGAACAAGTGGCAATCAGCCCCAGCATTTT. The encoded protein is CASSGTSGNQPQHF. J is TRBJ1-5 and V is TRBV2, with D unclear. The CDR3 consists of 14 residues. CDR1 SNHLY and CDR2 FYNNEI come from the germline V gene. V was trimmed by 4 bases and J by 2 bases, leaving 9 bases between them.

The chain is built from TRBV11-3 and TRBJ1-1; D remains unclear. CDR1 and CDR2 (germline): SGHNT, YENEEA. CDR3 length: 13 amino acids. The V end was cut by 5 bases, the J end by 1 base, with 8 bases between. The CDR3 DNA follows: TGTGCCAGCAGCGCTTTCGAGAACACTGAAGCTTTCTTT. Its translation: CASSAFENTEAFF.

V is TRBV5-6 and J is TRBJ2-1, with D uncertain. V was pared by 3 bases and J by 12 bases, with 22 bases between. CDR1 is SGHDT and CDR2 is YYEEEE in the germline V gene. This CDR3 region has 15 residues. For the CDR3, the DNA is TGTGCCAGCAGCTCCCGAGCAAGAAACATTGGTGGGCAGTTCTTC. It translates to CASSSRARNIGGQFF.

The sample holds a few counts of this clone. The rearrangement uses TRBV29-1 and TRBJ2-7; the match to TRBD2 covers 13 bases. Per germline, CDR1 SQVTM and CDR2 ANQGSEA. The CDR3 is 16 residues long. Germline trimming cut 2 bases from V and 5 bases from J; bases unmatched to any gene: 9. The CDR3 nucleotides are TGCAGCGTTGAAAGGACTAGCGGGGGCCCCCCTCACGAGCAGTACTTC. Residues: CSVERTSGGPPHEQYF.

CDR3 DNA sequence: TGTGCCAGCAGTTTATCCCGACAGAGCTATGGCTACACCTTC. Translating gives CASSLSRQSYGYTF. This chain links TRBV27 with TRBJ1-2; D is possibly TRBD1 (5 bases). The CDR3 has 14 amino acids. The germline gives CDR1 MNHEY, CDR2 SMNVEV (reference sequence). V shed 0 bases and J shed 4 bases, with 9 bases lying between them.

V is TRBV9 and J is TRBJ1-6; D not resolved. The CDR3 is 14 residues long. Per the germline V gene, CDR1 is SGDLS and CDR2 is YYNGEE. Trimming shortened V by 1 base and J by 5 bases, and 7 bases separated the two germline ends. The CDR3 DNA is TGTGCCAGCAGCGTAAGGGAGAATAATTCACCCCTCCACTTT. This gives the protein CASSVRENNSPLHF.

The chain links TRBV7-3 to TRBJ2-3; possible D gene TRBD2, 6 bases. V gave up 0 bases and J gave up 4 bases, with 17 bases separating them. Germline CDR1 is SGHTA and CDR2 is FQGTGA. The CDR3 is 17 residues long. As DNA, the CDR3 is TGTGCCAGCAGCTTAACTGGAGGGGCCCCGGCCTCAGATACGCAGTATTTT. Translated: CASSLTGGAPASDTQYF.

This clone was observed a handful of times. This chain uses TRBV29-1 with TRBJ2-3; perhaps TRBD1 as D (6 bases). CDR1 SQVTM and CDR2 ANQGSEA come from the germline V gene. The CDR3 loop spans 13 amino acids. Trimming shortened V by 3 bases and J by 2 bases, and 9 bases separated the two germline ends. This chain's CDR3 is CSVDKGHTDTQYF. Written as DNA, the CDR3 is TGCAGCGTTGATAAGGGACACACAGATACGCAGTATTTT.

This clone is a singleton in its sample. The V gene is TRBV9, the J gene TRBJ2-7, with 7 bases matching TRBD2. The CDR3 sequence is 15 residues long. From germline, CDR1 is SGDLS and CDR2 YYNGEE. Trimming at V came to 4 bases and at J to 0 bases, leaving 7 bases not matched to a gene. CDR3 in amino acids: CASSPGGNPSYEQYF. In DNA, the CDR3 is TGTGCCAGCAGCCCGGGGGGAAACCCCTCCTACGAGCAGTACTTC.

By share, this clone ranks as medium-sized. The V call is TRBV7-9, the J call TRBJ1-1, with D unclear. Per germline, CDR1 SEHNR and CDR2 FQNEAQ (reference sequence). The CDR3 sequence is 12 residues long. V lost 3 bases, J lost 1 base, and 3 bases lay in between. The CDR3 protein is CASSFPNTEAFF. CDR3 coding DNA: TGTGCCAGCAGCTTTCCGAACACTGAAGCTTTCTTT.

Worth noting for this clone: A far larger clone lies a single base away; this is likely a read error. The same CDR3 can be traced to other DNA sequences in this sample. The gene calls are TRBV5-1 and TRBJ2-3; TRBD1 agrees at 9 bases. This CDR3 spans 16 amino acids. Germline CDR1 is SGHRS and CDR2 is YFSETQ. V trimming: 0 bases; J trimming: 3 bases; junction bases outside the gene matches: 5. CDR3 region: CASSLDSGTGTDTQYF. The CDR3 coding sequence is TGCGCCAGCAGCTTGGACAGTGGGACAGGGACAGATACGCAGTATTTT.